These T cell receptor beta chains were read from a single sample in a study of radiotherapy plus CTLA-4 blockade in lung cancer. Only in-frame clones appear in the TCRdb table, and some are missing; sequencing was by immunoSEQ multiplex PCR. The sample carries over 85,000 clones, roughly 88% recorded once. Sample: peripheral blood, taken from a patient treated with radiotherapy plus ipilimumab. The source of these receptors is a human donor with non-small cell lung cancer that progressed on radiotherapy plus ipilimumab. Both conserved end residues are part of each CDR3. Each record gives: V gene, clone size, D gene, J gene, CDR3 DNA, CDR3 protein. A D gene is named only where the DNA matches it firmly. For some rows the clone size is stated as once, few or many, or as a class when expanded; others skip it.

>TRBV5-1|.|.|TRBJ2-2
TGCGCCAGCAGCTTCCCAGGGAACACCGGGGAGCTGTTTTTT
CASSFPGNTGELFF
>TRBV11-2|.|.|TRBJ1-1
TGTGCCAGCCGCCGAGGGTCAAAGAGCACTGAAGCTTTCTTT
CASRRGSKSTEAFF
>TRBV6-4|.|TRBD2|TRBJ2-5
TGTGCCAGCAGTGAGCACCCGGGACTAGGCACGGAGACCCAGTACTTC
CASSEHPGLGTETQYF
>TRBV5-1|.|.|TRBJ2-2
TGCGCCAGCAGAGATCTGGCGGGGCCGACCGGGGAGCTGTTTTTT
CASRDLAGPTGELFF
>TRBV2|few|TRBD2|TRBJ2-2
TGTGCCAGCATACTAGCGGGACACACCGGGGAGCTGTTTTTT
CASILAGHTGELFF
>TRBV28|.|.|TRBJ1-4
TGTGCCAGCAGACCGGGAGGGAATGAAAAACTGTTTTTT
CASRPGGNEKLFF
>TRBV13|.|.|TRBJ1-1
TGTGCCAGCAGCTTAGTTCGGGCGGCAAGTGAAGCTTTCTTT
CASSLVRAASEAFF
>TRBV9|.|TRBD1|TRBJ1-1
TGTGCCAGCAGCGTAACAGGGGGCTCAGAAGCTTTCTTT
CASSVTGGSEAFF
>TRBV6-1|.|.|TRBJ1-2
TGTGCCAGCAGTGGGGCAGTCTATGGCTACACCTTC
CASSGAVYGYTF
>TRBV5-4|.|TRBD2|TRBJ2-1
TGTGCCTGCGGGGGGTACAATGAGCAGTTCTTC
CACGGYNEQFF
>TRBV5-1|.|.|TRBJ1-2
TGCGCCAGCAGCTCGGGTCTTGTGGGCGAATCACCTTGGTTAAGCTACACCTTC
CASSSGLVGESPWLSYTF
>TRBV6-5|.|.|TRBJ1-2
TGTGCCAGCAGTCCCACAGGGTGGTCTGGGGGCTACACCTTC
CASSPTGWSGGYTF
>TRBV5-8|few|.|TRBJ1-2
TGTGCCAGCAGCTGGGGACTGGCAGGAACTACCTATGGCTACACCTTC
CASSWGLAGTTYGYTF
>TRBV28|.|.|TRBJ2-2
TGTGCCAGCAGCCTAACCAGGGCTGGCGGGGAGCTGTTTTTT
CASSLTRAGGELFF
>TRBV5-1|.|.|TRBJ2-5
TGCGCCAGCAGCTTGCAATCGGGTCAAGAGACCCAGTACTTC
CASSLQSGQETQYF
>TRBV9|.|TRBD2|TRBJ2-5
TGTGCCAGCAGCGTAGACCCTACTAGCGGGAGGGCAGAAACTCAAGAGACCCAGTACTTC
CASSVDPTSGRAETQETQYF
>TRBV25-1|.|.|TRBJ1-5
TGTGCCAGCTGGGGCGGCGGGGATCAACAGCCCCAGCATTTT
CASWGGGDQQPQHF
>TRBV5-1|.|TRBD1|TRBJ2-2
TGCGCCAGCAGCCCCTTAGGACAGGGAGGCACCGGGGAGCTGTTTTTT
CASSPLGQGGTGELFF
>TRBV5-1|once|TRBD2|TRBJ2-1
TGCGCCAGCAGCTTGAACAGCGGGAGGGATGGTGGGTCCTACAATGAGCAGTTCTTC
CASSLNSGRDGGSYNEQFF
>TRBV5-1|.|TRBD1|TRBJ2-1
TGCGCCAGCAGCTGGGTCCCGGGACAGGGCTATGAGCAGTTCTTC
CASSWVPGQGYEQFF
>TRBV9|.|TRBD1|TRBJ1-1
TGTGCCAGCAGCGCCGCCGGGACAGGGAACACTGAAGCTTTCTTT
CASSAAGTGNTEAFF
>TRBV6-6|.|.|TRBJ2-7
TGTGCCAGCGAAAAACAGAGCACGATCAGCAACGAGCAGTACTTC
CASEKQSTISNEQYF
>TRBV10-2|.|.|TRBJ2-7
TGCGCCACAGCCCGGGGATTGGTGGGAGAGCAGTACTTC
CATARGLVGEQYF
>TRBV9|.|.|TRBJ2-7
TGTGCCAGCAGCGTGGGGAATGTTGCCTACGAGCAGTACTTC
CASSVGNVAYEQYF
>TRBV7-6|.|TRBD2|TRBJ2-2
TGTGCCAGCAGCTCGAGCGGGAGAGGTGCCGGGGAGCTGTTTTTT
CASSSSGRGAGELFF
>TRBV7-3|.|TRBD2|TRBJ2-5
TGTGCCAGCAGCTCGGTGACTAGCCCCGGACCGGCCCAGTACTTC
CASSSVTSPGPAQYF
>TRBV19|.|.|TRBJ1-2
TGTGCCAGTAGTATAGATATAGGGACAAACTATGGCTACACCTTC
CASSIDIGTNYGYTF
>TRBV7-9|.|TRBD1|TRBJ1-1
TGTGCCAGCAGGATGGACAGGGCGAACACTGAAGCTTTCTTT
CASRMDRANTEAFF
>TRBV6-1|.|TRBD2|TRBJ2-7
TGTGCCAGCAGTGGGTCCCTATGGGCGGGAGCCCTCTACGAGCAGTACTTC
CASSGSLWAGALYEQYF
>TRBV19|.|TRBD2|TRBJ2-1
TGTGCCAGTGGATTTCCTAGCGGGTCTAGGGATGAGCAGTTCTTC
CASGFPSGSRDEQFF
>TRBV19|few|TRBD2|TRBJ2-7
TGTGCCAGCCGGTCTAGCGGATCCTACGAGCAGTACTTC
CASRSSGSYEQYF
>TRBV20-1|.|.|TRBJ1-1
TGCAGTGCGCGGGGGAACACTGAAGCTTTCTTT
CSARGNTEAFF
>TRBV10-3|.|TRBD2|TRBJ2-3
TGTGCCATCAGCTTAACGACTAGCGGGATAACACATACGCAGTATTTT
CAISLTTSGITHTQYF
>TRBV5-1|.|TRBD2|TRBJ2-1
TGCGCCAGCAGCTTGGGACTAGCGGGACTTGAGCAGTTCTTC
CASSLGLAGLEQFF
>TRBV6-1|.|TRBD1|TRBJ2-6
TGTGCCAGCGGACAGGCCTCTGGGGCCAACGTCCTGACTTTC
CASGQASGANVLTF
>TRBV19|.|.|TRBJ1-2
TGTGCCAGTAGCACGCGACAGGCGTTAAACTATGGCTACACCTTC
CASSTRQALNYGYTF
>TRBV5-1|.|.|TRBJ2-3
TGCGCCAGCAGCTTGCAGGGCGTCACTAGCACAGATACGCAGTATTTT
CASSLQGVTSTDTQYF
>TRBV7-6|once|.|TRBJ2-1
TGTGCCAGCAGTCTAGAGACTAAACTCTACAATGAGCAGTTCTTC
CASSLETKLYNEQFF
>TRBV29-1|.|TRBD2|TRBJ2-1
TGCAGCGTGGGGGGACTAGCGGGTGTCGGAGGGCAGTTCTTC
CSVGGLAGVGGQFF
>TRBV7-9|.|TRBD1|TRBJ1-1
TGTGCCAGCAGCTTAGTTCAGGGGGACACTGAAGCTTTCTTT
CASSLVQGDTEAFF
>TRBV28|.|.|TRBJ1-4
TGTGCCAGCAAACAGGGATCTAATGAAAAACTGTTTTTT
CASKQGSNEKLFF
>TRBV5-1|.|.|TRBJ2-6
TGCGCCAGCAGCTTGGTACCGGGGGCTTCAACCTCTGGGGCCAACGTCCTGACTTTC
CASSLVPGASTSGANVLTF
>TRBV15|.|.|TRBJ2-1
TGTGCCACCAGCAGACCGACAGGTGCGGGAACATCAGGGCAGTTCTTC
CATSRPTGAGTSGQFF
>TRBV11-3|.|TRBD2|TRBJ2-1
TGTGCCAGCAGCTGGGGGACTAGCGTGGAAGATGAGCAGTTCTTC
CASSWGTSVEDEQFF
>TRBV6-5|.|.|TRBJ2-5
TGTGCCACCCGGGCCCTCATCGAGGAGACCCAGTACTTC
CATRALIEETQYF
>TRBV6-1|.|.|TRBJ1-1
TGTGCCAGCAGTGAATCATACAGACGCGGCACTGAAGCTTTCTTT
CASSESYRRGTEAFF
>TRBV6-6|once|TRBD1|TRBJ2-7
TGTGCCAGCAGGACAGGGACCCCAACTTCTTACGAGCAGTACTTC
CASRTGTPTSYEQYF
>TRBV7-3|.|TRBD2|TRBJ2-3
TGTGCCAGCAGCTCCGGGACTAGTACAGATACGCAGTATTTT
CASSSGTSTDTQYF
>TRBV2|.|TRBD2|TRBJ2-7
TGTGCCAGCAGTCCCGGGACTAGCAGAACCTACGAGCAGTACTTC
CASSPGTSRTYEQYF
>TRBV4-1|.|.|TRBJ1-2
TGCGCCAGCAGCCAAGATAATAGGGGTTTCGGTAACTATGGCTACACCTTC
CASSQDNRGFGNYGYTF
>TRBV5-1|.|.|TRBJ1-3
TGCGCCAGCAGCTTCGGGCCTCAGCTAAGCTCTGGAAACACCATATATTTT
CASSFGPQLSSGNTIYF
>TRBV18|.|.|TRBJ2-7
TGTGCCAGCGCACAGGAGAGCTCCTACGAGCAGTACTTC
CASAQESSYEQYF
>TRBV30|.|.|TRBJ2-7
TGTGCCTGGATAAAATCCGGACTGAGCGAGCAGTACTTC
CAWIKSGLSEQYF